The rows below give T cell receptor beta chains drawn from one sample of a study of blood T cells in healthy people across ages. TCRdb reprocessed the 5' RACE reads via MiXCR and lists one record per CDR3 protein. The sample consists of about 640,000 distinct CDR3 sequences, around 41% of them appearing once. The source material was blood. The receptors here all came from an elderly man in good health. CDR3s include the opening cysteine and the closing phenylalanine or tryptophan. D genes are given only for firm matches. Not all rows give a size; the values are once, few, many and, for expanded clones, a class.

abundance: few
j_gene: TRBJ2-7
v_gene: TRBV12-3/TRBV12-4
d_gene: NA
CDR3nt: TGTGCCAGCAGTTCCCGACAAAGGGGCGAGCAGTACTTC
CDR3aa: CASSSRQRGEQYF

abundance: NA
j_gene: TRBJ2-7
v_gene: TRBV20-1
d_gene: NA
CDR3nt: TGCAGTGCTAGACTCAGGGACGAGCAGTACTTC
CDR3aa: CSARLRDEQYF

abundance: many
j_gene: TRBJ2-5
v_gene: TRBV20-1
d_gene: NA
CDR3nt: TGCAGTGCTAGGGGGCAGGGAGAGACCCAGTACTTC
CDR3aa: CSARGQGETQYF

abundance: NA
j_gene: TRBJ1-2
v_gene: TRBV28
d_gene: NA
CDR3nt: TGTGCCAGCAGCCCCCGGGGGCAGATCTATGGCTACACCTTC
CDR3aa: CASSPRGQIYGYTF

abundance: many
j_gene: TRBJ1-4
v_gene: TRBV10-3
d_gene: NA
CDR3nt: TGTGCCACCAAAGGCGTTGGTAATGAAAAACTGTTTTTT
CDR3aa: CATKGVGNEKLFF

abundance: NA
j_gene: TRBJ1-5
v_gene: TRBV20-1
d_gene: TRBD1
CDR3nt: TGCAGTGCTGAGGACAGGGTGAGCAATCAGCCCCAGCATTTT
CDR3aa: CSAEDRVSNQPQHF

abundance: many
j_gene: TRBJ2-7
v_gene: TRBV20-1
d_gene: NA
CDR3nt: TGCAGTGCTAGAGATCTGAGAGGGTACGAGCAGTACTTC
CDR3aa: CSARDLRGYEQYF

abundance: NA
j_gene: TRBJ2-7
v_gene: TRBV7-8
d_gene: NA
CDR3nt: TGTGCCAGCAGCCCCATTCCCGTCTCCTACGAGCAGTACTTC
CDR3aa: CASSPIPVSYEQYF

abundance: few
j_gene: TRBJ2-5
v_gene: TRBV9
d_gene: NA
CDR3nt: TGTGCCAGCAGCGTCGGACCACATTACCAAGAGACCCAGTACTTC
CDR3aa: CASSVGPHYQETQYF

abundance: NA
j_gene: TRBJ2-7
v_gene: TRBV12-3/TRBV12-4
d_gene: TRBD1
CDR3nt: TGTGCCAGCAGTTCCCGACAGGGGCTCAACGAGCAGTACTTC
CDR3aa: CASSSRQGLNEQYF

abundance: few
j_gene: TRBJ2-3
v_gene: TRBV27
d_gene: NA
CDR3nt: TGTGCCAGCAGCTCGTCTACCGGGTATAGCACAGATACGCAGTATTTT
CDR3aa: CASSSSTGYSTDTQYF

abundance: NA
j_gene: TRBJ2-2
v_gene: TRBV11-2
d_gene: NA
CDR3nt: TGTGCCAGCAGCTTAGTCAAGACCGGGGAGCTGTTTTTT
CDR3aa: CASSLVKTGELFF

abundance: NA
j_gene: TRBJ2-1
v_gene: TRBV21-1
d_gene: NA
CDR3nt: TGTGCCAGCAGCAAACAATCGCATACGACTAGCGGGGGCCGTAGCTCCTACAATGAGCAGTTCTTC
CDR3aa: CASSKQSHTTSGGRSSYNEQFF

abundance: NA
j_gene: TRBJ2-5
v_gene: TRBV28
d_gene: TRBD1
CDR3nt: TGTGCCAGCAGTTTAAGGGACAGGTCCGTCTCGGAGACCCAGTACTTC
CDR3aa: CASSLRDRSVSETQYF

abundance: NA
j_gene: TRBJ2-5
v_gene: TRBV28
d_gene: TRBD2
CDR3nt: TGTGCCAGCAGGCCGGGGGGTTCAGAGACCCAGTACTTC
CDR3aa: CASRPGGSETQYF

abundance: NA
j_gene: TRBJ2-5
v_gene: TRBV7-9
d_gene: TRBD1
CDR3nt: TGTGCCAGCAGCTCCGGACAGGGTGGATCAGAGACCCAGTACTTC
CDR3aa: CASSSGQGGSETQYF

abundance: many
j_gene: TRBJ2-7
v_gene: TRBV20-1
d_gene: TRBD2
CDR3nt: TGCAGTGCTCCAACTAGCGGGAGGGCCCATCTCTCCTACGAGCAGTACTTC
CDR3aa: CSAPTSGRAHLSYEQYF

abundance: many
j_gene: TRBJ1-2
v_gene: TRBV12-3/TRBV12-4
d_gene: NA
CDR3nt: TGTGCCAGCAGTTTATTCGACGCTAACTATGGCTACACCTTC
CDR3aa: CASSLFDANYGYTF

abundance: many
j_gene: TRBJ2-3
v_gene: TRBV5-1
d_gene: NA
CDR3nt: TGCGCCAGCAGCTTGGCCAGAGGGAGCCCAGATACGCAGTATTTT
CDR3aa: CASSLARGSPDTQYF

abundance: NA
j_gene: TRBJ2-3
v_gene: TRBV30
d_gene: NA
CDR3nt: TGTGCCTGGAGCGCCTCAAGGGGCGGGCTAAAAGATACGCAGTATTTT
CDR3aa: CAWSASRGGLKDTQYF

abundance: NA
j_gene: TRBJ1-5
v_gene: TRBV12-5
d_gene: NA
CDR3nt: TGTGCTAAAAATAAGGGGACACCACCCGGTAATAGCAATCAGCCCCAGCATTTT
CDR3aa: CAKNKGTPPGNSNQPQHF

abundance: few
j_gene: TRBJ2-1
v_gene: TRBV24-1
d_gene: TRBD1
CDR3nt: TGTGCCACCAGTGATCGGGGACAGCCCTACAATGAGCAGTTCTTC
CDR3aa: CATSDRGQPYNEQFF

abundance: NA
j_gene: TRBJ2-2
v_gene: TRBV30
d_gene: TRBD1
CDR3nt: TGTGCCTGCCAGGGGGCCGCCGGGGAGCTGTTTTTT
CDR3aa: CACQGAAGELFF

abundance: few
j_gene: TRBJ1-1
v_gene: TRBV28
d_gene: NA
CDR3nt: TGTGCCAGCAGTCCCCGCGGCAGGGCGAACACTGAAGCTTTCTTT
CDR3aa: CASSPRGRANTEAFF

abundance: NA
j_gene: TRBJ2-5
v_gene: TRBV6-5
d_gene: TRBD1
CDR3nt: TGTGCCATCAGCTACCTGGGGGGACAGGAGCAGTACTTC
CDR3aa: CAISYLGGQEQYF

abundance: NA
j_gene: TRBJ2-5
v_gene: TRBV7-2
d_gene: NA
CDR3nt: TGTGCCAGCAGCTTACAAAGGGGGTCCTACAATGAGCAGTACTTC
CDR3aa: CASSLQRGSYNEQYF

abundance: NA
j_gene: TRBJ2-5
v_gene: TRBV9
d_gene: NA
CDR3nt: TGTGCCAGCAGCGTAGGACAGGGAGGGGGAGAGACCCAGTACTTC
CDR3aa: CASSVGQGGGETQYF

abundance: few
j_gene: TRBJ2-1
v_gene: TRBV7-2
d_gene: TRBD1
CDR3nt: TGTGCCAGCAGCATTGACAGGGCCTCCAACAATGAGCAGTTCTTC
CDR3aa: CASSIDRASNNEQFF

abundance: NA
j_gene: TRBJ2-7
v_gene: TRBV5-1
d_gene: NA
CDR3nt: TGCGCCAGCAGCTTTGGGGAATCCTACGAGCAGTACTTC
CDR3aa: CASSFGESYEQYF

abundance: few
j_gene: TRBJ1-1
v_gene: TRBV20-1
d_gene: NA
CDR3nt: TGCAGCGCTCGGTCCCGGGCTTGGACTGAAGCTTTCTTT
CDR3aa: CSARSRAWTEAFF

abundance: NA
j_gene: TRBJ2-7
v_gene: TRBV20-1
d_gene: NA
CDR3nt: TGCAGTGCTAGAAGGCAGATCAACTACGAGCAGTACTTC
CDR3aa: CSARRQINYEQYF

abundance: NA
j_gene: TRBJ2-7
v_gene: TRBV7-2
d_gene: NA
CDR3nt: TGTGCCAGCAGCCCGGACAGTACCATAAGTCGCGAGCAGTACTTC
CDR3aa: CASSPDSTISREQYF

abundance: few
j_gene: TRBJ2-7
v_gene: TRBV14
d_gene: TRBD1
CDR3nt: TGTGCCAGCGGACGACAGGGGCGGACCTACGAGCAGTACTTC
CDR3aa: CASGRQGRTYEQYF

abundance: NA
j_gene: TRBJ2-3
v_gene: TRBV18
d_gene: NA
CDR3nt: TGTGCCAGCTCACCGTCTTATGGAGCAGATACGCAGTATTTT
CDR3aa: CASSPSYGADTQYF

abundance: NA
j_gene: TRBJ2-5
v_gene: TRBV12-3/TRBV12-4
d_gene: NA
CDR3nt: TGTGCCAGCAGTGTGAATCTTCAAGAGACCCAGTACTTC
CDR3aa: CASSVNLQETQYF

abundance: NA
j_gene: TRBJ1-6
v_gene: TRBV20-1
d_gene: NA
CDR3nt: TGCAGTGCTAGTCGGGAAGGGGGGTATAATTCACCCCTCCACTTT
CDR3aa: CSASREGGYNSPLHF

abundance: NA
j_gene: TRBJ2-1
v_gene: TRBV29-1
d_gene: TRBD1
CDR3nt: TGCAGCCTATACACCGGGACAGCGCCCTACAATGAGCAGTTCTTC
CDR3aa: CSLYTGTAPYNEQFF

abundance: few
j_gene: TRBJ2-6
v_gene: TRBV28
d_gene: NA
CDR3nt: TGTGCCAGCAGTTTTACCCTCCGGGTGTATGGGGCCAACGTCCTGACTTTC
CDR3aa: CASSFTLRVYGANVLTF

abundance: once
j_gene: TRBJ2-3
v_gene: TRBV9
d_gene: TRBD2
CDR3nt: TGTGCCAGCAGCGGTCCAACCGGACTAGCGGGAGGGAGTGCCACAGATACGCAGTATTTT
CDR3aa: CASSGPTGLAGGSATDTQYF

abundance: NA
j_gene: TRBJ2-1
v_gene: TRBV20-1
d_gene: TRBD1
CDR3nt: TGCAGCATTCGGGGACAGGGGAACAATGAGCAGTTCTTC
CDR3aa: CSIRGQGNNEQFF

abundance: few
j_gene: TRBJ2-7
v_gene: TRBV6-2/TRBV6-3
d_gene: NA
CDR3nt: TGTGCCAGCTCCCCCCAGAATTCCTACGAGCAGTACTTC
CDR3aa: CASSPQNSYEQYF

abundance: few
j_gene: TRBJ1-2
v_gene: TRBV14
d_gene: NA
CDR3nt: TGTGCCAGCAGCCAAGAAGGAGCTGGCTACACCTTC
CDR3aa: CASSQEGAGYTF

abundance: NA
j_gene: TRBJ2-2
v_gene: TRBV6-2/TRBV6-3
d_gene: TRBD1
CDR3nt: TGTGCCAGCAGCGGGGACAGATCCTACGAGCTGTTTTTT
CDR3aa: CASSGDRSYELFF

abundance: many
j_gene: TRBJ1-2
v_gene: TRBV7-2
d_gene: NA
CDR3nt: TGTGCCAGCAGCTTAGGGGGGGGACGGCTTGGCTACACCTTC
CDR3aa: CASSLGGGRLGYTF

abundance: many
j_gene: TRBJ2-7
v_gene: TRBV6-5
d_gene: NA
CDR3nt: TGTGCCAGCAGTCCCCCGGGACCTCGGTACGAGCAGTACTTC
CDR3aa: CASSPPGPRYEQYF